This T cell receptor beta chain was obtained from a study of early T cells in non-severe SARS-CoV-2 infection. This clonotype occurred many times. CDR1 and CDR2 from the germline V gene are SGHVS and FNYEAQ. V dropped 4 bases and J dropped 6 bases, with 13 bases sitting between them. The CDR3 is 13 amino acids. Each cDNA molecule carried a unique molecular identifier. TCRdb reanalysed the 5' RACE reads using MiXCR and keeps one entry per CDR3 protein. Altogether about 83,000 distinct CDR3 sequences are present, roughly 12% being singletons, with the ten largest covering more than 6.5%. This chain links TRBV7-6 with TRBJ2-7, with D unresolved. Specimen: whole blood. The source of this sequence is an adult who was a healthcare worker with PCR-confirmed SARS-CoV-2 infection or an uninfected control (not recorded which). The CDR3 is CASSSSGFGEQYF. CDR3 nucleotide sequence: TGTGCCAGCAGCTCCAGTGGGTTTGGCGAGCAGTACTTC. The entire variable domain, with the rest obtained from reference TRBV7-6 and TRBJ2-7, is as follows: GAGVSQSPRYKVTKRGQDVALRCDPISGHVSLYWYRQALGQGPEFLTYFNYEAQQDKSGLPNDRFSAERPEGSISTLTIQRTEQRDSAMYRCASSSSGFGEQYFGPGTRLTVT.